These T cell receptor beta chains were read from a single sample in a study of early T cells in non-severe SARS-CoV-2 infection. Each CDR3 protein is one row after TCRdb ran MiXCR on the 5' RACE reads. The sample has approximately 69,000 distinct CDR3 sequences, over 9% seen once. The sequenced material came from whole blood. These receptors were taken from an adult who was a healthcare worker with PCR-confirmed SARS-CoV-2 infection or an uninfected control (not recorded which). CDR3s leave out the opening cysteine and the closing phenylalanine or tryptophan.

j_call,v_call,cdr3_aa
TRBJ2-3,TRBV20-1,SARDATSGHTDTQY
TRBJ2-7,TRBV2,ASRSGPPRQY
TRBJ2-7,TRBV29-1,SVEDRGLQKQY
TRBJ1-5,TRBV2,ASSDRGKQPQH
TRBJ2-7,TRBV28,ASSPSGTGDNEQY
TRBJ2-3,TRBV29-1,SVGRGEAGERD
TRBJ2-2,TRBV6-1,ASRLQGLSSTGELF
TRBJ2-1,TRBV10-3,AISAGGASADNEQF
TRBJ2-7,TRBV7-9,ASSSESEYEQY
TRBJ2-1,TRBV6-2/TRBV6-3,ASSSGTSGRGAYNEQF
TRBJ2-1,TRBV7-3,ASSPDGFGEQF
TRBJ1-5,TRBV20-1,SARTQGGYSNQPQH
TRBJ1-3,TRBV12-3/TRBV12-4,ASSLDRAEENTIY
TRBJ2-1,TRBV10-3,AISGGGGSYNEQF
TRBJ2-1,TRBV7-9,ASSPHLSDFSYNEQF
TRBJ2-3,TRBV7-9,ASSLDELRDTQY
TRBJ1-3,TRBV28,ASRELGNTIY
TRBJ2-3,TRBV14,ASSQDYGLAITDTQY
TRBJ2-3,TRBV29-1,SVPQAPPGYTQY
TRBJ2-7,TRBV7-6,ASTFLEYELY
TRBJ2-3,TRBV12-3/TRBV12-4,ASTPGDTQY
TRBJ2-3,TRBV28,ASSPALAGAQGSTQY
TRBJ2-7,TRBV9,ASARLGDEQY
TRBJ2-1,TRBV12-3/TRBV12-4,ASSWGANEQF
TRBJ1-5,TRBV29-1,SVVTEGADQPQH
TRBJ2-7,TRBV24-1,ATSDSGSGPYEQY
TRBJ2-4,TRBV20-1,SAFEGRGRGHIQY
TRBJ2-4,TRBV20-1,SVKGVSGRGDKNIQY
TRBJ2-1,TRBV21-1,ASSKGLRLRSYNEQF
TRBJ2-1,TRBV28,ASSSTGSTQF
TRBJ2-3,TRBV30,AWTWGFTDTQY
TRBJ1-3,TRBV7-6,ASSLGTGVGNTIY